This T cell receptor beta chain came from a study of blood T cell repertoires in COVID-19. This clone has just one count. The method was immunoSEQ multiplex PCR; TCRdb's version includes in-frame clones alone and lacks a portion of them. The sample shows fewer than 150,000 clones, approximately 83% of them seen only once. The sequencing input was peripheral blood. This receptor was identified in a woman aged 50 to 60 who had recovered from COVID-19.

As DNA, the CDR3 is TGTGCCAGCAGCTTGGCCCCTGGAGGAGATACGCAGTATTTT. Protein sequence: CASSLAPGGDTQYF. The chain combines TRBV5-8 with TRBJ2-3; a weak D match, TRBD2 (5 bases). In germline, CDR1 is SGHTS, CDR2 YDEGEE. Trimming removed 0 bases from V and 5 bases from J, with 10 bases in between. CDR3 length equals 14 residues. The whole variable domain, remainder taken from reference TRBV5-8 and TRBJ2-3, is EAGVTQSPTHLIKTRGQQATLRCSPISGHTSVYWYQQALGLGLQFLLWYDEGEERNRGNFPPRFSGRQFPNYSSELNVNALELEDSALYLCASSLAPGGDTQYFGPGTRLTVL.